This TCR beta chain was sequenced for a study of cytotoxic CD8 clonotypes in ibrutinib-treated CLL. Study overall: For this cohort, patients were ten to eleven relapsed/refractory and some 15 treatment-naive, while under 18 were IGHV unmutated.

Study results and limitations: On treatment, the uncommon public clonotypes contracted or remained stable. Ibrutinib response saw clonality rise, and progression saw it return toward baseline.

Worth noting for this clone: Its antigen is unidentified.

Looked up from germline, CDR1 is SGHDT and CDR2 is YYEEEE. The CDR3 totals 16 residues. V lost 6 bases and J 3 bases, leaving 18 bases between the germline ends. This table comes from immunoSEQ multiplex PCR, and its TCRdb copy is limited to in-frame clones, with some not included. The sample has some 150,000 clones, more than 75% seen once. Material: PBMCs, obtained after 36 months of ibrutinib treatment. This TCR derives from a human donor with chronic lymphocytic leukemia. The rearrangement joins TRBV5-6 to TRBJ2-2, with D possibly being TRBD2 (5 bases). The CDR3 loop is CASTPMGVYYTGELFF. CDR3 nucleotide sequence: TGTGCCAGCACCCCTATGGGAGTCTATTACACCGGGGAGCTGTTTTTT.